The 27 T cell receptor beta chains presented below share a single source sample, sequenced in a study of blood T cell repertoires in COVID-19. Sequenced by immunoSEQ multiplex PCR; TCRdb stores in-frame clones only, minus some. There are about 160,000 clones in the sample; under 90% occur only once, and roughly 3.4% lies in the top ten. Sequencing was carried out using PBMCs or T cells enriched from blood (not recorded which). The receptors come from a woman aged 60-75 years who had recovered from COVID-19.

This clone was detected once. V gene TRBV5-1 combines with J gene TRBJ2-1; maybe TRBD2 (6 bases). The V end was cut by 4 bases, the J end by 2 bases, with 13 bases between. CDR1 and CDR2 (germline): SGHRS, YFSETQ. This CDR3 has 15 residues. DNA of the CDR3: TGCGCCAGCAGCGAGGAGCGGGTAGCCTACAATGAGCAGTTCTTC. This translates into CASSEERVAYNEQFF.

The rearrangement joins TRBV5-1 to TRBJ2-5; D possibly corresponds to TRBD1 (5 bases). This CDR3 has 15 amino acids. The germline V gene has CDR1 SGHRS and CDR2 YFSETQ. Trimming took 0 bases from V and 2 from J, leaving 11 bases between them. CDR3 DNA sequence: TGCGCCAGCAGCTTGGAAGGCCAGGGACAAGAGACCCAGTACTTC. This sequence encodes CASSLEGQGQETQYF.

The chain has TRBV12-3 or TRBV12-4 and TRBJ1-1; D unclear. Deletions cut 3 bases from V and 4 bases from J, with 9 bases between. The CDR3 is 13 residues long. The CDR3 protein is CASSLGLGTEAFF. CDR3 DNA sequence: TGTGCCAGCAGTTTGGGCCTCGGCACTGAAGCTTTCTTT.

The CDR3 DNA is TGCGCCACCGGTAGCGGGGACCGCACAGATACGCAGTATTTT. Encoded protein: CATGSGDRTDTQYF. This chain connects TRBV5-1 to TRBJ2-3; TRBD2 aligns across 8 bases. The V and J ends lost 9 bases and 1 base, in that order; junction bases with no gene match: 7. From germline, CDR1 is SGHRS and CDR2 YFSETQ. The CDR3 contains 14 residues. The variable domain in full, completed from reference TRBV5-1 and TRBJ2-3, reads KAGVTQTPRYLIKTRGQQVTLSCSPISGHRSVSWYQQTPGQGLQFLFEYFSETQRNKGNFPGRFSGRQFSNSRSEMNVSTLELGDSALYLCATGSGDRTDTQYFGPGTRLTVL.

The chain joins TRBV4-2 to TRBJ1-4; maybe TRBD1 (5 bases). Between the trimmed V and J ends, which lost 1 base and 4 bases, there was a span of 10 bases. There are 15 residues in the CDR3. Germline CDR1 LGHNA, CDR2 YNFKEQ. CDR3 residues: CASSQVRDFNEKLFF. Written as DNA, the CDR3 is TGTGCCAGCAGCCAAGTCAGGGACTTTAATGAAAAACTGTTTTTT.

The rearrangement joins TRBV15 to TRBJ2-7, with 8 positions matching TRBD1. J lost 0 bases, V lost 3 bases, and 4 bases had no gene match. The germline CDR1 and CDR2 sequences are LNHNV and YYDKDF (reference sequence). The CDR3 has 15 amino acids. The CDR3 protein is CATSRWDRSSYEQYF. The CDR3 nucleotides are TGTGCCACCAGCAGGTGGGACAGGAGCTCCTACGAGCAGTACTTC.

The CDR3: CSVEIRGDSSSYEQYF. The CDR3 coding sequence is TGCAGCGTTGAAATACGTGGGGACAGTTCTTCCTACGAGCAGTACTTC. The chain carries TRBV29-1 and TRBJ2-7; 7 bases line up with TRBD1. CDR1 SQVTM and CDR2 ANQGSEA come from the germline V gene. This CDR3 spans 16 amino acids. V dropped 2 bases and J dropped 1; count of bases not matched to a gene: 11.

A single count supports this clone. V is TRBV11-2 and J is TRBJ1-3; D not certain. The CDR3 totals 13 residues. Between the trimmed V and J ends, which lost 5 bases and 0 bases, there was a span of 5 bases. Germline assignment: CDR1 SGHAT and CDR2 FQNNGV. In DNA form, the CDR3 reads TGTGCCAGCAGCCGCGGCTCTGGAAACACCATATATTTT. Protein product: CASSRGSGNTIYF.

This rearrangement joins TRBV29-1 to TRBJ1-1, with 7 positions matching TRBD1. CDR3 length: 12 amino acids. CDR1 and CDR2 from the germline V gene are SQVTM and ANQGSEA. V was clipped by 7 bases and J by 1 base; unmatched bases: 3. The CDR3 sequence is CSAGTENTEAFF. CDR3 bases: TGCAGCGCCGGGACAGAGAACACTGAAGCTTTCTTT.

The J gene is TRBJ1-3, the V gene TRBV28; unclear D gene. The V end was cut by 6 bases, the J end by 3 bases, with 15 bases between. Germline CDR1 and CDR2: MDHEN and SYDVKM. This CDR3 has 15 amino acids. CDR3 in DNA: TGTGCCAGCAGACTTGCGACACCAAATGGAAACACCATATATTTT. It specifies CASRLATPNGNTIYF.

The J gene is TRBJ1-6, the V gene TRBV18, with D hard to call. Germline V gene sequence: CDR1 KGHSH, CDR2 LQKENI. Trimming removed 3 bases at V and 2 bases at J, with 8 bases between. The CDR3 loop spans 15 amino acids. The CDR3 sequence is CASSPDTAYNSPLHF. The CDR3 DNA reads as TGTGCCAGCTCACCCGACACAGCCTATAATTCACCCCTCCACTTT.

V gene TRBV6-5 combines with J gene TRBJ2-2; 10 bases fit TRBD1. Germline V gene lookup returns CDR1 MNHEY and CDR2 SVGAGI. Trimming removed 6 bases from V and 4 bases from J; junction bases left unmatched: 5. There are 15 residues in the CDR3. As DNA, the CDR3 is TGTGCCAGCAGGACGGGGACAGGGGTCACCGGGGAGCTGTTTTTT. It yields the protein CASRTGTGVTGELFF.

The V call is TRBV30, the J call TRBJ1-5, with 8 bases lining up with TRBD1. The CDR3 extends over 15 amino acids. The germline gives CDR1 GTSNPN, CDR2 SVGIG (reference sequence). V lost 2 bases to trimming and J lost 6 bases; unmatched junction nucleotides: 9. CDR3 nucleotides: TGTGCCTGGAGTCCAACAGGGGGGGCAGCTCAGCCCCAGCATTTT. Translation gives CAWSPTGGAAQPQHF.

Points on this clone: The same CDR3 can be traced to other DNA sequences in this sample. Here the CDR3 reads CSVEGRVGTEAFF. The DNA of the CDR3 is TGCAGCGTCGAGGGTCGGGTGGGCACTGAAGCTTTCTTT. The chain combines TRBV29-1 with TRBJ1-1; no definite D call. V was cut by 6 bases and J by 4 bases, with 15 bases left in between. The CDR3 length is 13 residues. Per the germline V gene, CDR1 is SQVTM and CDR2 is ANQGSEA.

This clone has just a few counts. J is TRBJ2-6 and V is TRBV6-5; TRBD1 aligns across 7 bases. V lost 6 bases and J lost 4; bases outside the gene matches: 6. Germline CDR1 and CDR2: MNHEY and SVGAGI. CDR3 length: 15 residues. Here the CDR3 DNA reads TGTGCCAGCAGATTCGGGACAGAAGGGGCCAACGTCCTGACTTTC. It codes for CASRFGTEGANVLTF.

This clone has a handful of counts. The rearrangement uses TRBV3-1 (or the pseudogene TRBV3-2) and TRBJ2-3; a weak D match, TRBD2 (6 bases). The length of the CDR3 is 16 residues. From germline, CDR1 is LGHDT and CDR2 YNNKEL (reference sequence). Trimming took 4 bases from V and 0 from J, leaving 14 bases between them. CDR3 protein: CASSLLAVTSTDTQYF. DNA for the CDR3: TGTGCCAGCAGCCTATTAGCGGTGACTAGCACAGATACGCAGTATTTT.

The rearrangement joins TRBV7-9 to TRBJ2-7; D may be TRBD1 (5 bases). Germline CDR1 SEHNR, CDR2 FQNEAQ (reference sequence). V was cut by 5 bases and J by 4 bases, with 18 bases left in between. The CDR3 contains 15 residues. The CDR3 DNA reads TGTGCCAGCAGCCTAACTTTTATCCAGGGTTACGAGCAGTACTTC. Protein: CASSLTFIQGYEQYF.

This sequence joins TRBV27 and TRBJ2-1; unclear D gene. V was trimmed by 4 bases and J by 7 bases, leaving 5 bases between them. CDR3 length equals 11 residues. CDR1 and CDR2 from the germline V gene are MNHEY and SMNVEV (reference sequence). DNA for the CDR3: TGTGCCAGCAGTTCCCATAATGAGCAGTTCTTC. Translated, it gives CASSSHNEQFF.

The gene calls are TRBV5-5 and TRBJ1-2; a possible D gene is TRBD1 (6 bases). Germline CDR1 and CDR2: SGHKS and YYEKEE (reference sequence). The CDR3 is made up of 14 amino acids. V lost 2 bases to trimming and J lost 1 base, with 9 bases between them. CDR3 sequence: CASSLQGLNYGYTF. CDR3 sequence (DNA): TGTGCCAGCAGCTTACAGGGCCTTAACTATGGCTACACCTTC.

V gene TRBV7-8 combines with J gene TRBJ2-1; 9 positions match TRBD2. The ends lost 4 bases at V and 4 bases at J; junction bases unmatched: 11. CDR3 length: 17 residues. CDR1 SGHVS and CDR2 FQNEAQ come from the germline V gene. The CDR3 protein is CASSSLRVSGGYNEQFF. As DNA, the CDR3 is TGTGCCAGCAGCTCGCTTCGGGTGAGCGGGGGGTACAATGAGCAGTTCTTC.

V usage is TRBV7-9 and J usage is TRBJ2-1, with 7 bases that match TRBD2. Trimming cost V 5 bases and J 4 bases; bases outside gene matches: 11. Germline CDR1 SEHNR, CDR2 FQNEAQ (reference sequence). The CDR3 length is 16 residues. In DNA form, the CDR3 reads TGTGCCAGCAGCCATCGGAGCGGGGTGACTTACAATGAGCAGTTCTTC. Its protein product is CASSHRSGVTYNEQFF.

The chain employs TRBV5-6 and TRBJ1-6; D may be TRBD1 (5 bases). Trimming shortened V by 0 bases and J by 4 bases, and 11 bases separated the two germline ends. This CDR3 is built from 16 residues. Looked up from germline, CDR1 is SGHDT and CDR2 is YYEEEE. CDR3 amino acids: CASSLEGIEYNSPLHF. The DNA of the CDR3 is TGTGCCAGCAGCTTGGAGGGGATCGAGTATAATTCACCCCTCCACTTT. Variable domain in full (rest from reference TRBV5-6 and TRBJ1-6): DAGVTQSPTHLIKTRGQQVTLRCSPKSGHDTVSWYQQALGQGPQFIFQYYEEEERQRGNFPDRFSGHQFPNYSSELNVNALLLGDSALYLCASSLEGIEYNSPLHFGNGTRLTVT.

This sequence joins TRBV25-1 and TRBJ1-4; D remains unclear. Trimming left V 4 bases short and J 8 bases short, with 11 bases between. CDR1 and CDR2 (germline): MGHDK, SYGVNS. The CDR3 is 13 amino acids. As DNA, the CDR3 is TGTGCCAGCAGTGTATCCGGGAAGGAAAAACTGTTTTTT. It is translated as CASSVSGKEKLFF.

The chain uses TRBV7-8 and TRBJ2-7, with D perhaps TRBD1 (6 bases). The CDR3 is 14 amino acids. CDR1 and CDR2 from the germline V gene are SGHVS and FQNEAQ. V was clipped by 5 bases and J by 3 bases, with 14 bases between them. CDR3 DNA sequence: TGTGCCAGCAGCGCGGACAGAAAATACTACGAGCAGTACTTC. Residues: CASSADRKYYEQYF.

The rearrangement uses TRBV5-6 and TRBJ1-4; 9 positions agree with TRBD1. Germline assignment: CDR1 SGHDT and CDR2 YYEEEE. V lost 0 bases and J lost 6; bases outside the gene matches: 6. The CDR3 loop spans 16 amino acids. CDR3: CASSLAPGQGYEKLFF. CDR3 DNA sequence: TGTGCCAGCAGCTTGGCTCCGGGACAGGGCTATGAAAAACTGTTTTTT.

The V gene is TRBV19, the J gene TRBJ1-2, with TRBD1 identical over 8 bases. Germline lookup yields CDR1 LNHDA and CDR2 SQIVND (reference sequence). This CDR3 has 15 residues. The trim removed 0 bases at V and 4 bases at J, leaving 4 bases unmatched. The CDR3 region is CASSIEGRGPYGYTF. CDR3 DNA sequence: TGTGCCAGTAGTATAGAGGGCAGGGGGCCCTATGGCTACACCTTC.

The V call is TRBV7-9, the J call TRBJ2-4; D remains unclear. In germline, CDR1 is SEHNR, CDR2 FQNEAQ (reference sequence). Between the trimmed V and J ends, which lost 2 bases and 0 bases, there was a span of 5 bases. This CDR3 has 14 residues. Here the CDR3 reads CASSLQVAKNIQYF. The DNA of the CDR3 is TGTGCCAGCAGCTTACAGGTAGCCAAAAACATTCAGTACTTC.